This record looks at one T cell receptor beta chain sequence and its context. The entry originates in a study of blood T cells in healthy people across ages. From germline, CDR1 is LGHNA and CDR2 YSLEER. The CDR3 totals 16 residues. V shed 7 bases, J shed 1 base, and the junction held 13 bases outside the gene matches. A sample-barcoded 5' primer and a J-beta primer mix were used in a second PCR of about 6 to 11 cycles. A 12-random-nucleotide template-switch adaptor tagged each cDNA molecule. Via MiXCR, TCRdb re-called the 5' RACE reads, giving one row per CDR3 protein. The top ten clones hold 28% of a sample with roughly 830,000 distinct CDR3 sequences, around 62% of them seen once.

This TCR derives from a man aged 25-45 years in good health. Sequences were obtained from blood. The chain employs TRBV4-3 and TRBJ2-7, with 7 bases fitting TRBD1. The CDR3 spells CASNQETGFTSYEQYF. CDR3 nucleotides: TGCGCCAGCAACCAGGAGACAGGGTTTACGTCCTACGAGCAGTACTTC.